These 21 T cell receptor beta chains were sequenced from one sample in a study of cytomegalovirus exposure and HLA in healthy donors (dated by TCRdb to the late 2010s). Libraries were constructed by the immunoSEQ multiplex PCR assay. A mixture of 60 forward primers for TCR Vbeta segments and 13 reverse primers for TCR Jbeta segments was used in the multiplex PCR. The table comes from immuneACCESS by way of TCRdb, which keeps in-frame sequences with V and J called. Part of the clones is missing from these tables; in studies checked, under half for an unresolved V gene and the rest for unknown reasons. For this sample there are 110,000 to 150,000 clones; around 80% appear just once. Together, the top ten hold under 7.5% of the sample. What was sequenced was PBMCs. These receptors were taken from a man in his forties in good health and CMV-seropositive.

The rearrangement uses TRBV27 and TRBJ2-2; D might be TRBD2 (7 bases). Trimming shortened V by 7 bases and J by 5 bases, and 32 bases separated the two germline ends. This CDR3 is built from 20 residues. Germline CDR1 reads MNHEY; CDR2 reads SMNVEV (reference sequence). The CDR3 region has the DNA TGTGCCAGCACCCTCCGTTTTTCGCGGGGGCTTTCATTTGGGACCGGGGAGCTGTTTTTT. This encodes CASTLRFSRGLSFGTGELFF.

A single count supports this clone. This chain uses TRBV5-4 with TRBJ1-6; D is perhaps TRBD1 (6 bases). The CDR3 loop spans 14 amino acids. Germline V gene lookup returns CDR1 SGHNT and CDR2 YYREEE (reference sequence). Trimming removed 10 bases at V and 7 bases at J, with 18 bases between. CDR3 sequence: CAFHHRDGNSPLHF. CDR3 coding DNA: TGTGCCTTCCACCACAGGGATGGCAATTCACCCCTCCACTTT.

This rearrangement joins TRBV7-8 to TRBJ2-7; maybe TRBD2 (5 bases). Trimming removed 7 bases at V and 1 base at J, with 8 bases between. The CDR3 totals 12 residues. Germline loops: CDR1 SGHVS, CDR2 FQNEAQ. CDR3 residues: CASKGSSYEQYF. For the CDR3, the DNA is TGTGCCAGCAAAGGGAGTTCCTACGAGCAGTACTTC.

This chain links TRBV21-1 with TRBJ2-7; the table names TRBD1, a call not compared with the DNA. TRBV21-1 is given as a pseudogene. The CDR3 loop spans 14 amino acids. CDR3 DNA sequence: TGTGCCAGCAGCGAGGGACAGCCACCCTACGAGCAGTACTTC. It codes for CASSEGQPPYEQYF.

The chain combines TRBV27 with TRBJ2-7, with 8 bases identical to TRBD2. V lost 5 bases and J lost 3; bases outside the gene matches: 18. Germline V gene data show CDR1 as MNHEY and CDR2 as SMNVEV (reference sequence). The CDR3 spans 18 residues. The CDR3, as DNA: TGTGCCAGCAGTGGCTCCGGGAGGGGTCCTAGTTTAATCTACGAGCAGTACTTC. This gives the protein CASSGSGRGPSLIYEQYF.

The J gene is TRBJ1-1, the V gene TRBV2; 7 nucleotides match TRBD1. CDR1 SNHLY and CDR2 FYNNEI come from the germline V gene. Trimming at V came to 6 bases and at J to 7 bases, leaving 8 bases not matched to a gene. CDR3 length: 13 amino acids. The CDR3 here is CASRGDSLIEAFF. The CDR3, as DNA: TGTGCCAGCAGGGGGGACAGCCTCATTGAAGCTTTCTTT.

The gene calls are TRBV5-8 and TRBJ2-4, with 8 bases that match TRBD1. V was pared by 0 bases and J by 7 bases, with 3 bases of the junction left unmatched. Looked up from germline, CDR1 is SGHTS and CDR2 is YDEGEE. The length of the CDR3 is 14 residues. CDR3 loop: CASSLGRTGNIQYF. The CDR3 nucleotides read TGTGCCAGCAGCTTGGGCCGGACAGGGAACATTCAGTACTTC.

Turning to this clone: This specimen includes other DNA sequences encoding the same CDR3. The chain links TRBV4-3 to TRBJ2-5; 10 bases align to TRBD1. The V gene end was trimmed by 1 base and the J gene end by 2 bases; junction bases not matched to a gene: 4. Germline V gives CDR1 LGHNA, CDR2 YSLEER. The CDR3 covers 16 residues. For the CDR3, the DNA is TGCGCCAGCAGCCAAGCATGGACAGGGGGGCAAGAGACCCAGTACTTC. Its protein product is CASSQAWTGGQETQYF.

The CDR3 nucleotides are TGCAGCGTTGTAGCGCCCGAGCAGTTCTTC. Translation gives CSVVAPEQFF. The J gene is TRBJ2-1, the V gene TRBV29-1, with D possibly TRBD2 on 5 matching bases. This CDR3 has 10 amino acids. Trimming took 4 bases from V and 10 from J, leaving 8 bases between them. The germline gives CDR1 SQVTM, CDR2 ANQGSEA.

This clone was recorded once. J is TRBJ2-7 and V is TRBV5-8; 8 nucleotides align to TRBD2. Germline V CDR1 and CDR2: SGHTS, YDEGEE. The CDR3 runs to 17 residues. The ends lost 4 bases at V and 1 base at J; junction bases unmatched: 13. The CDR3 DNA reads as TGTGCCAGCAGCCCGGGCGGCCTAGCGGGCGGGTCCTACGAGCAGTACTTC. It translates to CASSPGGLAGGSYEQYF.

This sequence joins TRBV7-2 and TRBJ2-1; D gene uncertain. Germline loops: CDR1 SGHTA, CDR2 FQGNSA. Trimming took off 3 bases at V and 2 bases at J, with 2 bases between the two ends. This CDR3 region has 12 residues. CDR3 sequence: CASSFTYNEQFF. The CDR3 nucleotides read TGTGCCAGCAGCTTTACCTACAATGAGCAGTTCTTC.

The rearrangement joins TRBV19 to TRBJ1-5, with D hard to call. Trimming took off 5 bases at V and 4 bases at J, with 9 bases between the two ends. CDR3 size: 13 residues. The V gene's germline CDR1 is LNHDA and CDR2 SQIVND (reference sequence). CDR3: CASSPHMNQPQHF. The DNA of the CDR3 is TGTGCCAGTAGTCCGCACATGAATCAGCCCCAGCATTTT.

The chain joins TRBV14 to TRBJ2-5; D perhaps matches TRBD2 (6 bases). Trimming stripped 3 bases from V and 1 base from J, with 12 bases between. Looked up from germline, CDR1 is SGHDN and CDR2 is FVKESK. The CDR3 runs 15 residues. The CDR3 coding sequence is TGTGCCAGCAGCCACCCTCTAGCGTCCCAAGAGACCCAGTACTTC. It specifies CASSHPLASQETQYF.

The rearrangement joins TRBV6-1 to TRBJ1-1; 8 positions match TRBD1. This CDR3 has 15 residues. Losses at the gene ends were 2 bases for V and 5 bases for J; bases not matched to a gene: 7. Looked up from germline, CDR1 is MNHNS and CDR2 is SASEGT. The DNA for the CDR3 is TGTGCCAGCAGTGAATCTGGACAGGGAAGGACTGAAGCTTTCTTT. Amino acids: CASSESGQGRTEAFF.

This clone occurred a few times. V usage is TRBV6-6 and J usage is TRBJ2-5; TRBD2 matches 12 bases. The CDR3 loop spans 16 amino acids. Germline CDR1 reads MNHNY; CDR2 reads SVGAGI (reference sequence). J lost 7 bases, V lost 0 bases, and 6 bases had no gene match. CDR3 residues: CASSYSRTSGTGTQYF. The CDR3, as DNA: TGTGCCAGCAGTTACTCGAGGACTAGCGGGACGGGGACCCAGTACTTC.

The chain couples TRBV19 to TRBJ2-5; tentatively, D is TRBD1 (6 bases). Germline CDR1 reads LNHDA; CDR2 reads SQIVND (reference sequence). This CDR3 spans 15 amino acids. The ends were cut back, 5 bases at V and 5 bases at J, with 18 bases in the middle. CDR3 DNA: TGTGCCAGTAGTTCAAGGACAGCCCCAGGGGAGACCCAGTACTTC. Protein product: CASSSRTAPGETQYF.

The chain carries TRBV11-1 and TRBJ2-1, with 8 positions matching TRBD2. Unmatched junction bases numbered 10, after V lost 4 bases and J lost 5 bases. This CDR3 spans 16 amino acids. CDR1 is SGHAT, CDR2 FQDESV, per germline (reference sequence). In nucleotides, the CDR3 is TGTGCCAGCAGCTCTTCCCTAGGGACTAGAAACAATGAGCAGTTCTTC. Residues: CASSSSLGTRNNEQFF.

In this sample, this clone turned up once. In DNA, the CDR3 is TGTGCCAGCTTCGGGGGGGGCGAGCAGTACTTC. This codes for CASFGGGEQYF. This chain connects TRBV5-6 to TRBJ2-7; 8 nucleotides line up with TRBD2. The CDR3 runs to 11 residues. Germline trimming cut 7 bases from V and 6 bases from J; bases unmatched to any gene: 3. Germline assignment: CDR1 SGHDT and CDR2 YYEEEE.

This clone occurred a few times. The rearrangement uses TRBV30 and TRBJ2-1; tentatively, D is TRBD2 (5 bases). Trimming stripped 3 bases from V and 10 bases from J, with 19 bases between. Germline V lookup: CDR1 GTSNPN, CDR2 SVGIG (reference sequence). The CDR3 spans 14 residues. The CDR3 bases are TGTGCCTGGAGCCGCAGTATGAGGGCAGGCGAGCAGTTCTTC. It encodes CAWSRSMRAGEQFF.

CDR3 coding DNA: TGTGCCAGCAGCTTAACCGGGAGGGCCTACAATGAGCAGTTCTTC. Translated, it gives CASSLTGRAYNEQFF. The chain has TRBV7-8 and TRBJ2-1; 8 bases align to TRBD2. The CDR3 totals 15 residues. In germline, CDR1 is SGHVS, CDR2 FQNEAQ. With V trimmed by 2 bases and J by 2 bases, 2 bases remained unmatched.

The rearrangement uses TRBV19 and TRBJ1-4, with no clear D. CDR1 is LNHDA and CDR2 is SQIVND in the germline V gene (reference sequence). V dropped 4 bases and J dropped 2 bases, with 11 bases sitting between them. The CDR3 has 15 amino acids. Here the CDR3 DNA reads TGTGCCAGTAGTAGGACCGGAGGTACTAATGAAAAACTGTTTTTT. Its protein is CASSRTGGTNEKLFF.